This T cell receptor beta chain emerged from a study of blood T cell repertoires in COVID-19. Overall study: Nucleic acid was either cDNA or gDNA, and it came from T cells, B-cell-depleted T cells, or PBMCs.

Enrollees, about 18 to 95 years old, lived in fewer than 25 US areas. Recovered status in Cohort 3 required two negative PCRs, clearance, or symptom resolution. The germline CDR1 and CDR2 sequences are MNHEY and SMNVEV (reference sequence). The V end lost 4 bases, the J end lost 8 bases, and 14 bases lay between the germline ends. The CDR3 has 13 residues. Authors' data handling: Estimation of nucleated cell counts was performed using reference gene primer amplification. The method was immunoSEQ multiplex PCR; TCRdb's version includes in-frame clones alone and lacks a portion of them. V and J calls and clone size come straight from that table; D and trimming were deduced from the DNA. There are 200,000 to 300,000 clones in the sample; approximately 84% occur only once, and around 1.8% lies in the top ten.

This clonotype originated in a man between 40 and 49 years old who had recovered from COVID-19. The V gene is TRBV27, the J gene TRBJ1-2; D remains unclear. Specimen: PBMCs or T cells enriched from blood (not recorded which). Here the CDR3 reads CASSSMTTRGYTF. Here the CDR3 DNA reads TGTGCCAGCAGTTCAATGACAACCCGCGGCTACACCTTC.